The 31 T cell receptor beta chains listed next were all sequenced from one sample in a study of blood T cell repertoires in COVID-19. Profiling relied on immunoSEQ multiplex PCR, and the TCRdb table lists in-frame clones only, not all of them. The sample carries 250,000 or so clones, approximately 84% recorded once. Sequencing used peripheral blood. The receptors were sampled from a woman of 80 years or more with acute or convalescent COVID-19.

The V and J genes are TRBV6-2 or TRBV6-3 and TRBJ2-1, with D unclear. The CDR3 is 15 amino acids. The V and J ends lost 6 bases and 2 bases respectively, with 14 bases between them. Germline V gene data show CDR1 as MNHEY and CDR2 as SVGEGT. This CDR3 is CASSPARPTYNEQFF. In DNA form, the CDR3 reads TGTGCCAGCAGCCCAGCTAGACCAACCTACAATGAGCAGTTCTTC.

This clone was found a few times. The CDR3 protein is CASRDRVVRNSPLHF. In nucleotides, the CDR3 is TGTGCCAGCAGGGACAGGGTGGTTAGGAATTCACCCCTCCACTTT. The chain links TRBV2 to TRBJ1-6; 8 bases agree with TRBD1. Germline loops: CDR1 SNHLY, CDR2 FYNNEI. With V trimmed by 6 bases and J by 7 bases, 8 bases remained unmatched. CDR3 size: 15 residues.

The V call is TRBV6-2 or TRBV6-3, the J call TRBJ2-7; 10 bases fit TRBD2. V lost 6 bases and J lost 6; bases outside the gene matches: 14. This CDR3 has 16 residues. CDR1 is MNHEY, CDR2 SVGEGT, per germline. This CDR3 reads CASSQRGGTSMSEQYF. Written as DNA, the CDR3 is TGTGCCAGCAGCCAGCGGGGGGGGACTTCAATGAGCGAGCAGTACTTC.

This clone was observed a single time. The chain joins TRBV5-1 to TRBJ2-5, with 11 bases fitting TRBD2. V trimming: 0 bases; J trimming: 4 bases; junction bases outside the gene matches: 5. This CDR3 contains 16 residues. Germline V gene sequence: CDR1 SGHRS, CDR2 YFSETQ. The CDR3 spells CASSLGTGLAVETQYF. CDR3 DNA sequence: TGCGCCAGCAGCTTGGGGACGGGACTAGCGGTAGAGACCCAGTACTTC.

The genes are TRBV6-1 and TRBJ1-2; 8 bases line up with TRBD1. The ends lost 3 bases at V and 8 bases at J; junction bases unmatched: 11. Per the germline V gene, CDR1 is MNHNS and CDR2 is SASEGT. This CDR3 has 15 amino acids. The CDR3: CASSDRTGSANGYTF. The CDR3 DNA reads TGTGCCAGCAGTGATCGGACAGGGTCGGCAAACGGCTACACCTTC.

This chain links TRBV6-5 with TRBJ1-5, with D unclear. Per germline, CDR1 MNHEY and CDR2 SVGAGI. The CDR3 has 13 amino acids. V was shortened by 5 bases and J by 4 bases, with 9 bases between the two germline ends. This chain's CDR3 is CASSTGKNQPQHF. The CDR3 nucleotides read TGTGCCAGCAGTACCGGTAAGAATCAGCCCCAGCATTTT.

V gene TRBV5-1 combines with J gene TRBJ2-5; 8 bases agree with TRBD1. Germline V gene sequence: CDR1 SGHRS, CDR2 YFSETQ. J lost 5 bases, V lost 5 bases, and 11 bases had no gene match. The CDR3 runs to 15 residues. Written as DNA, the CDR3 is TGCGCCAGCAGACGACAGGGGAGTTGGAGGGAGACCCAGTACTTC. It encodes CASRRQGSWRETQYF.

The V and J genes are TRBV12-3 or TRBV12-4 and TRBJ1-1; weak D call: TRBD1 (6 bases). Trimming took 7 bases from V and 4 from J, leaving 13 bases between them. This CDR3 region has 13 residues. The CDR3 sequence is CASTRGGITEAFF. In DNA, the CDR3 is TGTGCCAGCACCAGGGGAGGGATCACTGAAGCTTTCTTT.

The V and J genes are TRBV25-1 and TRBJ1-1, with 9 bases aligning to TRBD1. Germline CDR1 is MGHDK and CDR2 is SYGVNS. This CDR3 region has 15 residues. The V gene end was trimmed by 7 bases and the J gene end by 6 bases; junction bases not matched to a gene: 12. The CDR3 sequence: CASIKGGQGVPEAFF. In DNA, the CDR3 is TGTGCCAGCATCAAGGGGGGACAGGGAGTACCTGAAGCTTTCTTT.

The chain uses TRBV12-3 or TRBV12-4 and TRBJ1-2; perhaps TRBD1 as D (6 bases). The CDR3 has 13 amino acids. Trimming pared 3 bases from V and 4 bases from J, leaving 9 bases between. CDR3 nucleotides: TGTGCCAGCAGTTTTCAGGGGCTCTATGGCTACACCTTC. It codes for CASSFQGLYGYTF.

This sequence joins TRBV28 and TRBJ1-1, with D tentatively TRBD1 (5 bases). The CDR3 spans 12 residues. The germline CDR1 and CDR2 sequences are MDHEN and SYDVKM. With 6 bases removed from V and 6 bases from J, the gap between germline ends came to 11 bases. The CDR3 here is CASSQTDSEAFF. CDR3 DNA: TGTGCCAGCAGCCAGACAGATTCTGAAGCTTTCTTT. The variable domain in full, completed from reference TRBV28 and TRBJ1-1, reads DVKVTQSSRYLVKRTGEKVFLECVQDMDHENMFWYRQDPGLGLRLIYFSYDVKMKEKGDIPEGYSVSREKKERFSLILESASTNQTSMYLCASSQTDSEAFFGQGTRLTVV.

This clone occurred a few times. The J gene is TRBJ1-1, the V gene TRBV14; the D gene is possibly TRBD1 (5 bases). The CDR3 runs 15 residues. CDR1 is SGHDN, CDR2 FVKESK, per germline. Trimming removed 4 bases at V and 0 bases at J, with 12 bases between. The CDR3 protein is CASSLTGLLNTEAFF. The CDR3 DNA follows: TGTGCCAGCAGCCTTACGGGACTCCTGAACACTGAAGCTTTCTTT.

This rearrangement joins TRBV7-9 to TRBJ2-7, with 7 bases that match TRBD1. Looked up from germline, CDR1 is SEHNR and CDR2 is FQNEAQ (reference sequence). The CDR3 loop spans 15 amino acids. V was clipped by 8 bases and J by 6 bases; unmatched bases: 16. The CDR3 nucleotides are TGTGCCAGCGAATATCAAGGGACAGCGGCCCTCGAGCAGTACTTC. This sequence encodes CASEYQGTAALEQYF.

This clone was detected only a few times. The V gene is TRBV11-2, the J gene TRBJ2-2, with TRBD2 identical over 11 bases. The germline gives CDR1 SGHAT, CDR2 FQNNGV. CDR3 size: 18 residues. J lost 1 base, V lost 7 bases, and 11 bases had no gene match. The CDR3 is CASKLSTGTSGNTGELFF. The CDR3 nucleotides are TGTGCCAGCAAACTCTCAACCGGGACTAGCGGGAACACCGGGGAGCTGTTTTTT.

This sequence joins TRBV28 and TRBJ2-7, with D tentatively TRBD2 (5 bases). This CDR3 spans 12 amino acids. Per the germline V gene, CDR1 is MDHEN and CDR2 is SYDVKM. Deletions cut 6 bases from V and 3 bases from J, with 9 bases between. The CDR3 DNA follows: TGTGCCAGCAGCTCGGGATTCTACGAGCAGTACTTC. Amino acid sequence: CASSSGFYEQYF. The variable domain in full, with the rest retrieved from reference TRBV28 and TRBJ2-7, is DVKVTQSSRYLVKRTGEKVFLECVQDMDHENMFWYRQDPGLGLRLIYFSYDVKMKEKGDIPEGYSVSREKKERFSLILESASTNQTSMYLCASSSGFYEQYFGPGTRLTVT.

The rearrangement uses TRBV4-3 and TRBJ2-7; 9 bases match TRBD1. The CDR3 totals 15 residues. Germline-derived CDR1 and CDR2 are LGHNA and YSLEER. J was trimmed by 5 bases and V by 0 bases; bases with no gene match: 5. The CDR3 here is CASSQDLTGGNEQYF. The CDR3 coding sequence is TGCGCCAGCAGCCAAGATCTTACAGGGGGCAACGAGCAGTACTTC.

This clone was counted a few times. This chain's CDR3 is CASSSQGGDNSPLHF. The DNA of the CDR3 is TGCGCCAGCAGCTCACAGGGGGGAGATAATTCACCCCTCCACTTT. J is TRBJ1-6 and V is TRBV4-1; 8 nucleotides align to TRBD1. The CDR3 has 15 amino acids. Losses at the gene ends were 5 bases for V and 5 bases for J; bases not matched to a gene: 5. CDR1 is MGHRA and CDR2 is YSYEKL in the germline V gene.

This chain uses TRBV30 with TRBJ1-1; D is possibly TRBD1 (6 bases). The CDR3 sequence is 16 residues long. Germline CDR1 GTSNPN, CDR2 SVGIG (reference sequence). Trimming cost V 0 bases and J 1 base, with 15 bases left between them. CDR3 protein: CAWSVNLGQQNTEAFF. CDR3 sequence (DNA): TGTGCCTGGAGTGTCAACCTAGGACAGCAGAACACTGAAGCTTTCTTT.

The chain uses TRBV5-1 and TRBJ2-3; 7 nucleotides line up with TRBD2. V dropped 4 bases and J dropped 5; count of bases not matched to a gene: 7. The CDR3 covers 14 residues. Germline loops: CDR1 SGHRS, CDR2 YFSETQ. CDR3 in amino acids: CASSQGGVGDTQYF. CDR3 DNA sequence: TGCGCCAGCAGCCAGGGAGGGGTTGGAGATACGCAGTATTTT.

The sample holds many counts of this clone. The V and J genes are TRBV7-6 and TRBJ2-7, with a tentative D call TRBD1 (6 bases). Trimming shortened V by 3 bases and J by 0 bases, and 15 bases separated the two germline ends. The CDR3 is made up of 16 amino acids. Looked up from germline, CDR1 is SGHVS and CDR2 is FNYEAQ. CDR3 in amino acids: CASSFSDSSSSYEQYF. The CDR3 nucleotides are TGTGCCAGCAGCTTCTCGGACAGTTCGTCCTCCTACGAGCAGTACTTC.

The V and J genes are TRBV12-5 and TRBJ2-7; TRBD1 is a possible D gene (7 bases). Germline assignment: CDR1 LGHNT and CDR2 FRNRAP. The CDR3 sequence is 15 residues long. The V end lost 1 base, the J end lost 4 bases, and 14 bases lay between the germline ends. The CDR3 loop is CASGLGGTAFYEQYF. The CDR3 DNA follows: TGTGCTAGTGGTTTGGGCGGGACAGCATTTTACGAGCAGTACTTC.

The rearrangement uses TRBV7-2 and TRBJ1-2, with 7 bases aligning to TRBD1. The CDR3 spans 15 residues. From germline, CDR1 is SGHTA and CDR2 FQGNSA. V gave up 0 bases and J gave up 2 bases; unmatched junction bases: 3. CDR3 loop: CASSLAGQSNYGYTF. DNA for the CDR3: TGTGCCAGCAGCTTAGCGGGACAGAGCAACTATGGCTACACCTTC.

V gene TRBV11-2 combines with J gene TRBJ2-1; TRBD2 aligns across 8 bases. The CDR3 is 14 amino acids. Per the germline V gene, CDR1 is SGHAT and CDR2 is FQNNGV. V lost 5 bases, J lost 7 bases, and 7 bases stayed unmatched. The CDR3 region has the DNA TGTGCCAGCAGCCCCAGCGGGAGATATAATGAGCAGTTCTTC. Translation: CASSPSGRYNEQFF.

The genes are TRBV27 and TRBJ1-5; no definite D call. The CDR3 sequence is 17 residues long. Germline-derived CDR1 and CDR2 are MNHEY and SMNVEV (reference sequence). Trimming took off 7 bases at V and 0 bases at J, with 19 bases between the two ends. The CDR3 nucleotides read TGTGCCAGCACTACGTGGAGGGTTGACTTTAGCAATCAGCCCCAGCATTTT. It encodes CASTTWRVDFSNQPQHF.

The rearrangement uses TRBV5-1 and TRBJ1-1; a weak D match, TRBD1 (6 bases). CDR3 length: 15 residues. V was shortened by 3 bases and J by 1 base, with 13 bases between the two germline ends. Germline CDR1 is SGHRS and CDR2 is YFSETQ. The CDR3: CASSSGSRGNTEAFF. CDR3 DNA sequence: TGCGCCAGCAGCTCCGGTAGCAGGGGGAACACTGAAGCTTTCTTT.

V and J are TRBV9 and TRBJ2-3; 7 nucleotides agree with TRBD2. CDR1 is SGDLS, CDR2 YYNGEE, per germline. V shed 4 bases and J 3 bases; nucleotides not matched to a gene: 17. The CDR3 loop spans 18 amino acids. CDR3 protein: CASSTNARVSSGTDTQYF. The CDR3 DNA sequence: TGTGCCAGCAGCACTAACGCCCGCGTTAGTAGCGGGACAGATACGCAGTATTTT.

The rearrangement links TRBV30 to TRBJ2-3, with TRBD2 identical over 8 bases. The V and J ends lost 0 bases and 5 bases, in that order; junction bases with no gene match: 7. The V gene's germline CDR1 is GTSNPN and CDR2 SVGIG (reference sequence). The CDR3 spans 15 residues. The CDR3 reads CAWSVRAGGLDTQYF. The CDR3 nucleotides read TGTGCCTGGAGTGTACGTGCGGGAGGACTAGATACGCAGTATTTT.

This clone was picked up a small number of times. The chain joins TRBV2 to TRBJ2-7; D perhaps matches TRBD1 (6 bases). There are 13 residues in the CDR3. CDR1 is SNHLY, CDR2 FYNNEI, per germline. Trimming cost V 9 bases and J 2 bases, with 14 bases left between them. CDR3 in DNA: TGTGCCAGTGAGGGGGACAACACCTACGAGCAGTACTTC. Its translation: CASEGDNTYEQYF.

Written as DNA, the CDR3 is TGTGCCAGCAGTGGAAGGAGTTCGACGGGAGGATACAATGAGCAGTTCTTC. Its protein is CASSGRSSTGGYNEQFF. The rearrangement uses TRBV6-1 and TRBJ2-1; 7 nucleotides line up with TRBD2. Germline V gene sequence: CDR1 MNHNS, CDR2 SASEGT. There are 17 residues in the CDR3. J was trimmed by 4 bases and V by 4 bases; bases with no gene match: 13.

This chain links TRBV18 with TRBJ2-1; 9 nucleotides align to TRBD2. In germline, CDR1 is KGHSH, CDR2 LQKENI. V was pared by 6 bases and J by 4 bases, with 7 bases of the junction left unmatched. CDR3 length: 15 residues. CDR3 sequence (DNA): TGTGCCAGCTCCCCCTCGACTAGCGGATACAATGAGCAGTTCTTC. This codes for CASSPSTSGYNEQFF. The whole variable domain, remainder taken from reference TRBV18 and TRBJ2-1, is NAGVMQNPRHLVRRRGQEARLRCSPMKGHSHVYWYRQLPEEGLKFMVYLQKENIIDESGMPKERFSAEFPKEGPSILRIQQVVRGDSAAYFCASSPSTSGYNEQFFGPGTRLTVL.

The chain combines TRBV12-3 or TRBV12-4 with TRBJ1-1; D gene ambiguous. The CDR3 consists of 11 residues. Trimming pared 10 bases from V and 4 bases from J, leaving 10 bases between. DNA of the CDR3: TGTGCCACCCGAGGTGGCACTGAAGCTTTCTTT. Translation gives CATRGGTEAFF.